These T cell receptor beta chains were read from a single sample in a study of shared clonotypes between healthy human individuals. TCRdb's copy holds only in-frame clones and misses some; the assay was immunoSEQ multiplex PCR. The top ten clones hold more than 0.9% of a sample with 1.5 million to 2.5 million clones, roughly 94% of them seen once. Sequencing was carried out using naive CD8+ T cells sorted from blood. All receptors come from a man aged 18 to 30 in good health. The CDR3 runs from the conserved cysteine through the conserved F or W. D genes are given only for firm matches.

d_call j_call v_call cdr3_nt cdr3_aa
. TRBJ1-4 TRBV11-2 TGTGCCAGCAGCTTAGACTCGGTTGCAACTAATGAAAAACTGTTTTTT CASSLDSVATNEKLFF
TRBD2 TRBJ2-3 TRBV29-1 TGCAGCGTGAACCCCACAAGCGGGAGAGGGGATACGCAGTATTTT CSVNPTSGRGDTQYF
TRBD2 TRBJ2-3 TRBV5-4 TGTGCCAGCAGCCCGACCCACCTAGCGGGGAACACAGATACGCAGTATTTT CASSPTHLAGNTDTQYF
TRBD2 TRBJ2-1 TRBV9 TGTGCCAGCAGCGCCAACCCGACTAGCGGGAGGGGAAATGAGCAGTTCTTC CASSANPTSGRGNEQFF
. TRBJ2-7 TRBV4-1 TGCGCCAGCAGCCCGGGGAGGACCTACGAGCAGTACTTC CASSPGRTYEQYF
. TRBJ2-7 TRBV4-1 TGCGCCAGCAGCCTCGACAGAAACTACGAGCAGTACTTC CASSLDRNYEQYF
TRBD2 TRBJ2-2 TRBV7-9 TGTGCCAGCAGCCCGGGGACTAGCGGGAGGGCCGTGAACACCGGGGAGCTGTTTTTT CASSPGTSGRAVNTGELFF
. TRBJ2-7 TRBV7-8 TGTGCCAGCAGCCCATTCGAGCAGCCCCACTACGAGCAGTACTTC CASSPFEQPHYEQYF
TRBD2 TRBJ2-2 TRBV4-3 TGCGCCAGCAGCCAAGGGCCCCCTTGGCGGGAGGGCACCGGGGAGCTGTTTTTT CASSQGPPWREGTGELFF
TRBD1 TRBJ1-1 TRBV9 TGTGCCAGCAGCGCCAGGACAGGGGGGAACACTGAAGCTTTCTTT CASSARTGGNTEAFF
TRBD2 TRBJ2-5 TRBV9 TGTGCCAGCAGCGAGAGCGGGGCGGAAGAGACCCAGTACTTC CASSESGAEETQYF